Listed below are T cell receptor beta chains from one sample, sequenced in a study of pediatric ulcerative colitis. TCRdb's table, derived via immunoSEQ multiplex PCR, lists solely in-frame clones and lacks some. The sample has tens of thousands of clones, roughly 70% seen once. The source material was gut tissue. Source of these receptors: a boy aged 5-17 years with severe ulcerative colitis. CDR3s include the opening cysteine and the closing phenylalanine or tryptophan. A D gene is named only where the DNA matches it firmly. Not every row has a clone size; where given, it reads once, few, many or a size class.

TRBJ1-1,TRBV12-5,NA,NA,CASVGQPSNTEAFF,TGTGCTAGTGTCGGGCAGCCATCGAACACTGAAGCTTTCTTT
TRBJ2-2,TRBV30,few,NA,CAWATGFGELFF,TGTGCCTGGGCTACAGGGTTCGGGGAGCTGTTTTTT
TRBJ2-3,TRBV5-6,once,NA,CATQGTVSDTQYF,TGTGCCACCCAAGGGACGGTTTCAGATACGCAGTATTTT
TRBJ1-2,TRBV14,NA,NA,CASSRDRDGYGYTF,TGTGCCAGCAGCCGCGACCGGGACGGCTATGGCTACACCTTC
TRBJ2-4,TRBV10-3,NA,NA,CAISESVIDIQYF,TGTGCCATCAGTGAGTCTGTTATAGACATTCAGTACTTC
TRBJ1-1,TRBV6-5,once,TRBD1,CASRENRGRATEAFF,TGTGCCAGCAGGGAAAACAGGGGGCGGGCGACTGAAGCTTTCTTT
TRBJ1-5,TRBV19,few,NA,CASSITGDSNQPQHF,TGTGCCAGTAGTATAACCGGGGATAGCAATCAGCCCCAGCATTTT
TRBJ2-3,TRBV5-4,NA,NA,CASSLDRGIADTQYF,TGTGCCAGCAGCTTGGATAGGGGTATTGCAGATACGCAGTATTTT
TRBJ2-3,TRBV4-2,NA,NA,CASSQDPDHTDTQYF,TGTGCCAGCAGCCAAGACCCGGACCACACAGATACGCAGTATTTT
TRBJ2-1,TRBV6-1,NA,NA,CASRQSSSYNEQFF,TGTGCCAGCAGACAGTCGAGCTCCTACAATGAGCAGTTCTTC
TRBJ2-1,TRBV4-1,once,NA,CASSLRPLGLNEQFF,TGCGCCAGCAGCTTACGTCCCCTCGGGCTCAATGAGCAGTTCTTC
TRBJ2-7,TRBV6-1,NA,NA,CASSENGPTYEQYF,TGTGCCAGCAGTGAAAACGGACCAACCTACGAGCAGTACTTC
TRBJ2-3,TRBV10-3,NA,NA,CAIRGGRTDTQYF,TGTGCCATTCGTGGGGGCCGCACAGATACGCAGTATTTT
TRBJ2-7,TRBV10-3,once,NA,CAISENREFYNEQYF,TGTGCCATCAGTGAAAACAGGGAGTTTTACAACGAGCAGTACTTC
TRBJ1-2,TRBV5-5,few,NA,CASSLEGVANYGYTF,TGTGCCAGCAGCTTGGAGGGGGTAGCTAACTATGGCTACACCTTC
TRBJ1-1,TRBV6-5,NA,NA,CASSPYRQMNTEAFF,TGTGCCAGCAGTCCATACCGACAGATGAACACTGAAGCTTTCTTT
TRBJ1-1,TRBV19,NA,NA,CASTAREGTEAFF,TGTGCCAGTACAGCCAGGGAAGGGACTGAAGCTTTCTTT
TRBJ2-2,TRBV29-1,NA,NA,CSVAHTGELFF,TGCAGCGTTGCCCACACCGGGGAGCTGTTTTTT
TRBJ2-1,TRBV9,once,NA,CASSPTRHPYNEQFF,TGTGCCAGCAGCCCCACTCGCCACCCTTACAATGAGCAGTTCTTC
TRBJ2-1,TRBV19,NA,NA,CATGDVNEQFF,TGTGCCACCGGAGATGTTAATGAGCAGTTCTTC
TRBJ2-3,TRBV7-3,NA,NA,CASSLSSTDTQYF,TGTGCCAGCAGCTTGAGTAGCACAGATACGCAGTATTTT
TRBJ1-5,TRBV5-8,hyperexpanded,NA,CASSRAVGQPQHF,TGTGCCAGCAGCCGCGCGGTGGGCCAGCCCCAGCATTTT
TRBJ1-3,TRBV19,NA,NA,CASSKPSSGNTIYF,TGTGCCAGTAGTAAGCCTTCCTCTGGAAACACCATATATTTT
TRBJ2-3,TRBV7-9,NA,NA,CASSWVVEDTQYF,TGTGCCAGCAGCTGGGTGGTAGAAGATACGCAGTATTTT
TRBJ1-5,TRBV18,once,NA,CASSPRQISNQPQHF,TGTGCCAGCTCACCTAGACAGATTAGCAATCAGCCCCAGCATTTT
TRBJ2-1,TRBV5-6,NA,NA,CASSRKGGDNEQFF,TGTGCCAGCAGCAGGAAGGGCGGGGACAATGAGCAGTTCTTC
TRBJ1-4,TRBV6-5,NA,NA,CASRLIQETNEKLFF,TGTGCCAGCAGACTAATTCAGGAAACTAATGAAAAACTGTTTTTT
TRBJ2-5,TRBV28,large,TRBD2,CASRPLAGGGSETQYF,TGTGCCAGCCGTCCGCTAGCGGGGGGAGGATCGGAGACCCAGTACTTC
TRBJ1-5,TRBV2,few,TRBD1,CASSEEGASNQPQHF,TGTGCCAGCAGTGAAGAGGGGGCGAGCAATCAGCCCCAGCATTTT
TRBJ2-2,TRBV5-1,medium-sized,NA,CASSPLNPENTGELFF,TGCGCCAGCAGCCCCCTGAACCCAGAGAACACCGGGGAGCTGTTTTTT
TRBJ2-7,TRBV18,NA,NA,CASSHRDPPYEQYF,TGTGCCAGCTCACACCGGGACCCACCCTACGAGCAGTACTTC
TRBJ2-2,TRBV5-1,few,NA,CASSTQGGTGELFF,TGCGCCAGCAGCACTCAGGGTGGCACCGGGGAGCTGTTTTTT
TRBJ2-7,TRBV27,NA,NA,CASSSRLGAGDYEQYF,TGTGCCAGCAGTTCCCGTTTAGGGGCCGGCGACTACGAGCAGTACTTC
TRBJ2-2,TRBV7-2,NA,NA,CASTYEGRHPANTGELFF,TGTGCCAGCACATACGAAGGGCGACATCCCGCGAACACCGGGGAGCTGTTTTTT
TRBJ1-6,TRBV11-2,NA,NA,CASSLGGEGSPLHF,TGTGCCAGCAGCTTAGGAGGGGAAGGTTCACCCCTCCACTTT